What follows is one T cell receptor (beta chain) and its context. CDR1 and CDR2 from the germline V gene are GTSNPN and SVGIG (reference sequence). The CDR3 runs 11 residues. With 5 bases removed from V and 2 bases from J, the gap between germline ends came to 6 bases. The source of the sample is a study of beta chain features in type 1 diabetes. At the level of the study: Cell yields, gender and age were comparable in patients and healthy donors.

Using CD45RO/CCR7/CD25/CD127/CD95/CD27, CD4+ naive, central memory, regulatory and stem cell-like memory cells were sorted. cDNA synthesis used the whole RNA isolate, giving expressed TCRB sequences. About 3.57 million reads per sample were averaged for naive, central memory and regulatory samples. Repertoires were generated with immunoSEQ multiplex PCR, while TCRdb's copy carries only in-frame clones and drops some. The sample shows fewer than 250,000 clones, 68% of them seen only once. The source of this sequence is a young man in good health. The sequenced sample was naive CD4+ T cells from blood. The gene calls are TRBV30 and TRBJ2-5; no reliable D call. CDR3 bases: TGTGCCTGGGGAGTACAAGAGACCCAGTACTTC. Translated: CAWGVQETQYF.